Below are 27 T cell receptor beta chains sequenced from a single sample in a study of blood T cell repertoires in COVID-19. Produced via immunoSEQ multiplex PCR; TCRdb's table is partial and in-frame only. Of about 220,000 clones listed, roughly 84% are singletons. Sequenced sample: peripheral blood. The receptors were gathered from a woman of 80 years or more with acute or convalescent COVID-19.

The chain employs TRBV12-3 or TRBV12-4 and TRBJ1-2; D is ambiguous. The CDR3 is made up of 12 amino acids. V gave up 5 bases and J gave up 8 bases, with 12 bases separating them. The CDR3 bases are TGTGCCAGCAGTCCCCCGGGTGGCGGCTACACCTTC. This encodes CASSPPGGGYTF.

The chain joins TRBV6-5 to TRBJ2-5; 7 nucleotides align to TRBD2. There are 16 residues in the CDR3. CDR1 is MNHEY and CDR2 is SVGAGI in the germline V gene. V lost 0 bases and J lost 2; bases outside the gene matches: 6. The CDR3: CASSYSTGGGQETQYF. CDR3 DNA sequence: TGTGCCAGCAGTTACTCGACGGGGGGTGGGCAAGAGACCCAGTACTTC.

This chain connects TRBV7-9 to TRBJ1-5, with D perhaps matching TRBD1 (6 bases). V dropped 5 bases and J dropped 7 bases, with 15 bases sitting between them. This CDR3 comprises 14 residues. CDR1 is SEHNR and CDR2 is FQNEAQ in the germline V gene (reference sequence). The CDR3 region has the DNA TGTGCCAGCAGCCTGGGACAAGCGGGGCAGCCCCAGCATTTT. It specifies CASSLGQAGQPQHF.

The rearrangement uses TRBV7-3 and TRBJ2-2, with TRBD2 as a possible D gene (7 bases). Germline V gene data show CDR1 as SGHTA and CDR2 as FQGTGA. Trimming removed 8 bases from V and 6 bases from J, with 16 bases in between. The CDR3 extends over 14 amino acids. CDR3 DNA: TGTGCCAGCCATCGTGGGGGGGGCGCCGGGGAGCTGTTTTTT. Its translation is CASHRGGGAGELFF. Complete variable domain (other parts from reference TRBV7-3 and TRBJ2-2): GAGVSQTPSNKVTEKGKYVELRCDPISGHTALYWYRQSLGQGPEFLIYFQGTGAADDSGLPNDRFFAVRPEGSVSTLKIQRTERGDSAVYLCASHRGGGAGELFFGEGSRLTVL.

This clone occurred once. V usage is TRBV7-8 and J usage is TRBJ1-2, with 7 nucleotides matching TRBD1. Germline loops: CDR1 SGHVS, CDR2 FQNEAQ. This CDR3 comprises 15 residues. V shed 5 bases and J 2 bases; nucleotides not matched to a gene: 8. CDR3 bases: TGTGCCAGCAGCGTCGGGACAGAAAACAACTATGGCTACACCTTC. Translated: CASSVGTENNYGYTF.

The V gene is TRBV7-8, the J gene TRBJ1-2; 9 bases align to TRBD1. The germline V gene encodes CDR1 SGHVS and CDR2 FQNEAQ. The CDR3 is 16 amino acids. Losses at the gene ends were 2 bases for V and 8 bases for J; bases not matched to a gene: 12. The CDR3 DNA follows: TGTGCCAGCAGCTTAACTAGCGAGGGACAGGGTTCGGGCTACACCTTC. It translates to CASSLTSEGQGSGYTF.

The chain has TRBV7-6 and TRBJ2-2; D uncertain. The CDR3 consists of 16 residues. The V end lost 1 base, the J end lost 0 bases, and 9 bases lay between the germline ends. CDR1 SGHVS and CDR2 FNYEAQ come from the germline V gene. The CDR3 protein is CASSLVSGSNTGELFF. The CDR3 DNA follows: TGTGCCAGCAGCTTAGTGTCAGGCTCGAACACCGGGGAGCTGTTTTTT.

The DNA of the CDR3 is TGTGCCAGCAGCGTAGATGGCGGGGGGGCCGGAGTCTCCTACAATGAGCAGTTCTTC. It specifies CASSVDGGGAGVSYNEQFF. The rearrangement joins TRBV9 to TRBJ2-1; TRBD2 matches at 9 bases. Germline loops: CDR1 SGDLS, CDR2 YYNGEE. This CDR3 is 19 amino acids long. Trimming removed 0 bases from V and 0 bases from J; junction bases left unmatched: 10.

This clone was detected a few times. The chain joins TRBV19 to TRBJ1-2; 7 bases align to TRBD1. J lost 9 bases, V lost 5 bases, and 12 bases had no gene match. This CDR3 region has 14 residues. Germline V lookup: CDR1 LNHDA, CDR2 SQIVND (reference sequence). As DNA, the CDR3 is TGTGCCAGTAGTCCACGCGATGACAGGGAGAGCTACACCTTC. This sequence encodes CASSPRDDRESYTF.

CDR3 residues: CASSPTTGTPYGYTF. In DNA form, the CDR3 reads TGTGCCAGCTCACCGACGACAGGGACCCCCTATGGCTACACCTTC. The chain has TRBV18 and TRBJ1-2; TRBD1 matches at 7 bases. The CDR3 extends over 15 amino acids. V gave up 3 bases and J gave up 4 bases; unmatched junction bases: 8. Germline V gene sequence: CDR1 KGHSH, CDR2 LQKENI.

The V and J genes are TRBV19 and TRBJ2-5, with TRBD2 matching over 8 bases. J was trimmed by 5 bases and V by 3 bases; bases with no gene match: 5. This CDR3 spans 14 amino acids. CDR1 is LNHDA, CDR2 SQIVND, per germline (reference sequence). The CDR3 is CASSMRGAEETQYF. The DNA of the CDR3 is TGTGCCAGTAGTATGCGGGGGGCTGAGGAGACCCAGTACTTC.

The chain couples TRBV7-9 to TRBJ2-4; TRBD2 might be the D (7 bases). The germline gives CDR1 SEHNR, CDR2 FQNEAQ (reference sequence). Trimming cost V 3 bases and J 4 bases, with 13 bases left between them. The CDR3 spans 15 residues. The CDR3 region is CASSFEGGLKNIQYF. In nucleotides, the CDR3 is TGTGCCAGCAGCTTCGAGGGGGGGCTTAAAAACATTCAGTACTTC.

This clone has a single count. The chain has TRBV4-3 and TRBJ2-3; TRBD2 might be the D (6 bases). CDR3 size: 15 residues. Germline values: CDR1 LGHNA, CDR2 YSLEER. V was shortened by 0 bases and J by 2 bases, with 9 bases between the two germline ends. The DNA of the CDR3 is TGCGCCAGCAGCCAAGATGGGAGGCACACAGATACGCAGTATTTT. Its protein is CASSQDGRHTDTQYF.

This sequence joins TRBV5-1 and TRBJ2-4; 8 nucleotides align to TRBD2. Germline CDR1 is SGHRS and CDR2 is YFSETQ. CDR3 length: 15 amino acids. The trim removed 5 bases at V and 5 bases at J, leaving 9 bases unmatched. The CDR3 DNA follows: TGCGCCAGCAGTCGCGGGACTAGTGATCAAAACATTCAGTACTTC. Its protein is CASSRGTSDQNIQYF.

CDR3 sequence: CAISEDRGNTEAFF. CDR3 nucleotides: TGTGCCATCAGTGAGGACAGGGGTAACACTGAAGCTTTCTTT. J is TRBJ1-1 and V is TRBV10-3; 8 bases align to TRBD1. The junction had 1 base not matched to a gene; V was cut back by 2 bases and J by 2 bases. The CDR3 runs 14 residues. CDR1 and CDR2 from the germline V gene are ENHRY and SYGVKD.

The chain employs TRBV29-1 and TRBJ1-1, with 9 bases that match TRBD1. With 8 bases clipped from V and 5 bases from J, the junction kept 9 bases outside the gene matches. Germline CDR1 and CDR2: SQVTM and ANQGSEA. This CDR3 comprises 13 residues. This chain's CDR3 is CSMRRDRETEAFF. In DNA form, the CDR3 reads TGCAGCATGCGCCGGGACAGGGAGACTGAAGCTTTCTTT.

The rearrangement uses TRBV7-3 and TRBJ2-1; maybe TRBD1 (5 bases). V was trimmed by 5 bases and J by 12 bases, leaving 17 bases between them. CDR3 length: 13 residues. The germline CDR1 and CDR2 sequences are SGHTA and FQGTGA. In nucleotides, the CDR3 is TGTGCCAGCAGCCCAGATCAGGGTTCAGGGCAGTTCTTC. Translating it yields CASSPDQGSGQFF.

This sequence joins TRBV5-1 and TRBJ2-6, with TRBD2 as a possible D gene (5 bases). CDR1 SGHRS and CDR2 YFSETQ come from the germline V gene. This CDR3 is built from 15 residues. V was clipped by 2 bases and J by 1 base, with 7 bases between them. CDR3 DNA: TGCGCCAGCAGCTTCGGAGGATCTGGGGCCAACGTCCTGACTTTC. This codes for CASSFGGSGANVLTF.

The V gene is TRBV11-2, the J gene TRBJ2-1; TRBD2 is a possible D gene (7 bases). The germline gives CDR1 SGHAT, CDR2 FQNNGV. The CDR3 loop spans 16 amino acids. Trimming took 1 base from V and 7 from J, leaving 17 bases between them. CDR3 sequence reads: CASSLAGGPTQNEQFF. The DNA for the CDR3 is TGTGCCAGCAGCTTAGCGGGGGGCCCCACACAGAATGAGCAGTTCTTC.

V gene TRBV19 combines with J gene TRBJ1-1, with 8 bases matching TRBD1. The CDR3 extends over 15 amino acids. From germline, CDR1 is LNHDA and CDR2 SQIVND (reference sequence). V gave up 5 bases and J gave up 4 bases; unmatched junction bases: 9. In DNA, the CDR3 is TGTGCCAGTAGTGCCTGGACAGGGCGCGGCACTGAAGCTTTCTTT. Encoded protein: CASSAWTGRGTEAFF.

The DNA of the CDR3 is TGTGCCAGTAGTATTAAGACAGGGGGACAGCCCCAGCATTTT. Translating gives CASSIKTGGQPQHF. This chain connects TRBV19 to TRBJ1-5; 9 bases line up with TRBD1. This CDR3 has 14 residues. The junction had 4 bases not matched to a gene; V was cut back by 3 bases and J by 7 bases. Germline assignment: CDR1 LNHDA and CDR2 SQIVND (reference sequence).

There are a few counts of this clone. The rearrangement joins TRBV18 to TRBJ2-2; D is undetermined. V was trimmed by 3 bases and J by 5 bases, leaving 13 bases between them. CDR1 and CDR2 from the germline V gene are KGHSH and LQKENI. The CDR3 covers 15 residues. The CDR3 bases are TGTGCCAGCTCACCTCAACCAGGCCTTACCGGGGAGCTGTTTTTT. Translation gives CASSPQPGLTGELFF.

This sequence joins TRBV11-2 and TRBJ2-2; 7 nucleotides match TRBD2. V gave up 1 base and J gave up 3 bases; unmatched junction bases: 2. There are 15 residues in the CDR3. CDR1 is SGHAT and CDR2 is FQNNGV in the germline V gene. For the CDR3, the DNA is TGTGCCAGCAGCTTAGGACTAGCAGACACCGGGGAGCTGTTTTTT. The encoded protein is CASSLGLADTGELFF.

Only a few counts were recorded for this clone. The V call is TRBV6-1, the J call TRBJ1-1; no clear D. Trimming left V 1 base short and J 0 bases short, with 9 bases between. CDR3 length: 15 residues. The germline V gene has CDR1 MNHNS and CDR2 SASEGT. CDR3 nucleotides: TGTGCCAGCAGTGAAGGAGTCTTCATGAACACTGAAGCTTTCTTT. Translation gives CASSEGVFMNTEAFF.

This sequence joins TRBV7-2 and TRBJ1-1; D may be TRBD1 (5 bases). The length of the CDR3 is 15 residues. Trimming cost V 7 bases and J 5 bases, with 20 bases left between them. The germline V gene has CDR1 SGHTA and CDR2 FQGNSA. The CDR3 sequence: CASTRIWGDQTEAFF. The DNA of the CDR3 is TGTGCCAGCACCCGTATCTGGGGGGATCAAACTGAAGCTTTCTTT. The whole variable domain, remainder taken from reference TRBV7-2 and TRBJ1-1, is GAGVSQSPSNKVTEKGKDVELRCDPISGHTALYWYRQSLGQGLEFLIYFQGNSAPDKSGLPSDRFSAERTGGSVSTLTIQRTQQEDSAVYLCASTRIWGDQTEAFFGQGTRLTVV.

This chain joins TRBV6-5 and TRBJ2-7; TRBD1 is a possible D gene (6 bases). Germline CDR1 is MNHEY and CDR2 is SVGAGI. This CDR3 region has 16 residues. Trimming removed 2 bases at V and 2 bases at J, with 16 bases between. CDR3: CASSYRAGTPTYEQYF. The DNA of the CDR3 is TGTGCCAGCAGTTACCGCGCCGGGACACCCACCTACGAGCAGTACTTC.

This chain's CDR3 is CATLMATEAFF. The DNA for the CDR3 is TGTGCCACCCTTATGGCCACTGAAGCTTTCTTT. V gene TRBV6-5 combines with J gene TRBJ1-1; D not certain. Germline V CDR1 and CDR2: MNHEY, SVGAGI. Trimming left V 10 bases short and J 4 bases short, with 10 bases between. The CDR3 runs 11 residues.